The following is a T cell receptor delta chain sequence with its context. Its antigen is still unknown. Base quality data are lacking; no much larger clone is found one base away. This sample is part of a study of DNA immune sequencing with unique molecular identifiers (TCRdb year 2020). Notes on the research overall: Using immunomagnetic cell separation, gammadelta T cells were enriched from buffy coats, and the genomic DNA of these cells was sequenced. The method was validated on synthetic reference molecules and on blood samples from healthy individuals. Healthy individuals were used as donors, and sorted peripheral blood gammadelta T cells were profiled from ten to eleven of these donors. An ultrasensitive DNA-based TRD repertoire sequencing method using PCR-introduced unique molecular identifiers was developed and validated in the study. Fluorescence-activated cell sorting was used to enrich gammadelta T cells from PBMC of fewer than 12 healthy individuals. For the enriched versus non-enriched comparison, around 98 ng enriched gammadelta T-cell DNA and 0.9 to 1 ug non-enriched PBMC DNA were sequenced.

Study-wide conclusions, independent of this receptor: The primer-based approach cannot detect novel TRD sequences that are not targeted by the primers. TRD repertoire diversity differed among healthy donors, and several donors were highly oligoclonal, with the top 5 clonotypes making up more than half of productive molecules.

Libraries came from multiplex PCR. A 32-plex assay amplified the genomic DNA, with primers for all 8 TRDV and 4 TRDJ genes spanning the CDR3. A 12-nucleotide UMI was added during around 3 barcoding PCR cycles, followed by a second PCR with Illumina adapter primers. Libraries were purified with AMPure XP beads and quality-checked on a Fragment Analyzer with the HS NGS Fragment kit. Sequencing used an Illumina MiniSeq mid-output kit with around 18% PhiX and 150 cycles of paired-end reads. On the study's bioinformatics: MIGEC version 1.2.9 was used to process the reads, grouping the reads by UMI and building error-corrected consensus sequences. Post-processing used modified VDJtools version 1.2.1 scripts and the tcR R package. TCRdb reran clone calling on the public reads with CATT; rows sharing one DNA sequence were then combined. TCRdb, not the authors, supplied the V and J calls. The sample records approximately 500 delta-chain clones, 12% of which are singletons. Of the sample, 55% is held by the ten largest clones.

The receptor's source is a human donor in good health. The sample taken for sequencing was gamma-delta T cells enriched from blood buffy coat, or unenriched PBMCs (not recorded which).

For the CDR3, the sequence is CACDTVTGGYLSRTDKLIF. The nucleotides read TGTGCCTGTGACACCGTAACTGGGGGATACCTCTCCCGCACCGATAAACTCATCTTT. In this chain, TRDV2 is recombined with TRDJ1, with 12 bases aligning to TRDD3. The CDR3 has 19 amino acids, counting the end cysteine and phenylalanine. This entry keeps only the CDR3 DNA: 57 bases, framed from base 1. CDR1 and CDR2 (GEAIGNYY, EKD) derive from the germline V gene. Here V drops 0 bases and J drops 1 base, and the junction holds 11 bases not matched to any gene.